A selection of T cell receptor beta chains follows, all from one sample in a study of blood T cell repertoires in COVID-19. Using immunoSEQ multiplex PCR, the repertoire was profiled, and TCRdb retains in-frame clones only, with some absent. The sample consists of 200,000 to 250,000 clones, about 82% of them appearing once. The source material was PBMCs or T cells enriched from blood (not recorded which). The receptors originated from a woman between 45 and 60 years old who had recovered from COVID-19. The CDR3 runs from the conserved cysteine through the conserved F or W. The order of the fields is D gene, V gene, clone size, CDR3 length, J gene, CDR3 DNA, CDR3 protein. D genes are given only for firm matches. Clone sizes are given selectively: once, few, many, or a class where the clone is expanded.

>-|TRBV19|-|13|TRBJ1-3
TGTGCCAGTAGTTTAGGGAGGGGAAACACCATATATTTT
CASSLGRGNTIYF
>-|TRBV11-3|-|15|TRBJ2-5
TGTGCCAGCAGCTTAGATCCCCGGGGCCAAGAGACCCAGTACTTC
CASSLDPRGQETQYF
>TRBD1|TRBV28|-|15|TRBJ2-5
TGTGCCAGCAGAGCCGCGGGACAGGGGTCAGAGACCCAGTACTTC
CASRAAGQGSETQYF
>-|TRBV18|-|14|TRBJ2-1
TGTGCCAGCATGAAGGGGGAAATTTACAATGAGCAGTTCTTC
CASMKGEIYNEQFF
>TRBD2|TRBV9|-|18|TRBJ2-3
TGTGCCAGCAGCGTAGGTCCTAGCGGGGTGATAACCACAGATACGCAGTATTTT
CASSVGPSGVITTDTQYF
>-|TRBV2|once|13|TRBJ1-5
TGTGCCAGTAACGCGGGACCGAATCAGCCCCAGCATTTT
CASNAGPNQPQHF
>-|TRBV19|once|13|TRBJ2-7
TGTGCCAGTAGTCCTAGCCTCTACTACGAGCAGTACTTC
CASSPSLYYEQYF
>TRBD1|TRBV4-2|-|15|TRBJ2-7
TGTGCCAGCAGCCAAGATGCACAGGGGGCTCGCGAGCAGTACTTC
CASSQDAQGAREQYF
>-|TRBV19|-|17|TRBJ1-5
TGTGCCAGTAGTGGGAGGAGCGCTCTCAATAGCAATCAGCCCCAGCATTTT
CASSGRSALNSNQPQHF
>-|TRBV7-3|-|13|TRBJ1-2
TGTGCCAGCAGCGATACGCCCGACAGATACTACACCTTC
CASSDTPDRYYTF
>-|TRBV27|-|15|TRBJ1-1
TGTGCCAGCAGTTTACACAGCTTGATGAACACTGAAGCTTTCTTT
CASSLHSLMNTEAFF
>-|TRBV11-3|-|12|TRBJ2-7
TGTGCCAGCAGCTTCTTAGCGGACGAGCAGTACTTC
CASSFLADEQYF
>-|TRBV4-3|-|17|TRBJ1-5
TGCGCCAGCAGCCAAGATCATTCAGGCCATAGCAATCAGCCCCAGCATTTT
CASSQDHSGHSNQPQHF
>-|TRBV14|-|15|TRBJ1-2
TGTGCCAGCAGCCAAGGTTCCAGATATCCCTATGGCTACACCTTC
CASSQGSRYPYGYTF
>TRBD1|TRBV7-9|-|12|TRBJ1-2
TGTGCCTCAGGGGGCGCGGACTATGGCTACACCTTC
CASGGADYGYTF
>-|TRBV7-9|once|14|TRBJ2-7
TGTGCCAGCAGCCTGAGGGCAGGACCATACGAGCAGTACTTC
CASSLRAGPYEQYF
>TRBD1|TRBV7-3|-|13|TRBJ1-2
TGTGCCAGCAGCCAAGGGGGCGGCTATGGCTACACCTTC
CASSQGGGYGYTF
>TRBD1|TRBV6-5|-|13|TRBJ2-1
TGTGCCAGCAGAAACGGACAGGTCAATGAGCAGTTCTTC
CASRNGQVNEQFF
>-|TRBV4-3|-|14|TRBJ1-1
TGCGCCAGCAGCCAAGATTACAAGTACACTGAAGCTTTCTTT
CASSQDYKYTEAFF
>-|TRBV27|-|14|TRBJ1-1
TGTGCCAGCAGTCCCCTCCCCGGGTTCACTGAAGCTTTCTTT
CASSPLPGFTEAFF
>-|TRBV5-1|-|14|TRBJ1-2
TGCGCCAGCAACCAGGGAGCCGGGGGCTATGGCTACACCTTC
CASNQGAGGYGYTF
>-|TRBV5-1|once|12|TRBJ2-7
TGCGCCAGCAGCTTAACGCGGGACGAGCAGTACTTC
CASSLTRDEQYF
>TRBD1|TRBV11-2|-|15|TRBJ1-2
TGTGCCAGCAGCTTAAGTACCGGACAGGGTTATGGCTACACCTTC
CASSLSTGQGYGYTF
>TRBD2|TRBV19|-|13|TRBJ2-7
TGTGCCAGTAGTATAATCGGGGGGTACGAGCAGTACTTC
CASSIIGGYEQYF
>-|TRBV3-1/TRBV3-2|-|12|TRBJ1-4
TGTGCCAGCAGCCACATGCGTGAAAAACTGTTTTTT
CASSHMREKLFF
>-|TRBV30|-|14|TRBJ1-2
TGTGCCTGGAGCTGGGGTTCAGCGGGGAAGGACTACACCTTC
CAWSWGSAGKDYTF
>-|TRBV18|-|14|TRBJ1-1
TGTGCCAGCTCACCCCTGCAAGGGGACACTGAAGCTTTCTTT
CASSPLQGDTEAFF
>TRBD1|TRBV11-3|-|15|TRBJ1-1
TGTGCCAGCAGCGACCGGGACAGGAGGCCAACTGAAGCTTTCTTT
CASSDRDRRPTEAFF
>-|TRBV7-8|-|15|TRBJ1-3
TGTGCCAGCAGCTTATCGGCGGGGTCTGGAAACACCATATATTTT
CASSLSAGSGNTIYF
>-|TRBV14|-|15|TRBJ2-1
TGTGCCAGCAGCCAAGTGAACAGAACCTACAATGAGCAGTTCTTC
CASSQVNRTYNEQFF
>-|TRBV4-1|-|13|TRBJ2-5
TGCGCCAGCAGCCACAGGGAAGCAGAGACCCAGTACTTC
CASSHREAETQYF
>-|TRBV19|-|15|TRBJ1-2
TGTGCTGTTGCGGTGAGGCGGACAAGCCCTGAAGGCTACACCTTC
CAVAVRRTSPEGYTF
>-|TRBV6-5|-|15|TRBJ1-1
TGTGCCAGCAGTCCGGGGGGCGCGGGGAACACTGAAGCTTTCTTT
CASSPGGAGNTEAFF
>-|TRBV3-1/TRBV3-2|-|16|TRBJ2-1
TGTGCCAGCAGCCAAGATCTTAGCAGGGGTTCGAATGAGCAGTTCTTC
CASSQDLSRGSNEQFF
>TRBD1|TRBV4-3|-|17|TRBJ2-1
TGCGCCAGCAGCCAAGATACTGGACAGGGGGGCTACAATGAGCAGTTCTTC
CASSQDTGQGGYNEQFF
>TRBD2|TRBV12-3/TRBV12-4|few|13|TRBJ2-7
TGTGCCAGCACCCGGACTAGCGGGGGTGAGCAGTACTTC
CASTRTSGGEQYF
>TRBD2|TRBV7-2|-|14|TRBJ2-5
TGTGCCAGCGTGAGAGCGGGAGGGCAAGAGACCCAGTACTTC
CASVRAGGQETQYF
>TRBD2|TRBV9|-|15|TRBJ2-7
TGTGCCAGCAGCGTAGCAGCGGGAGCCCCCTACGAGCAGTACTTC
CASSVAAGAPYEQYF
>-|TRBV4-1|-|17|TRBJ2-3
TGCGCCAGCAGCCAAGATACCTTGCGGGCACGGACAGATACGCAGTATTTT
CASSQDTLRARTDTQYF
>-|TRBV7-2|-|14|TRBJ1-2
TGTGCCAGCAGCTTCAGGGGTAAACCTTCCGGCTACACCTTC
CASSFRGKPSGYTF
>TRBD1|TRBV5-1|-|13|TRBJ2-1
TGCGCCAGCAGCCCGGGACAGTACAATGAGCAGTTCTTC
CASSPGQYNEQFF
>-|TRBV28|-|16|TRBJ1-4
TGTGCCAGCAGTTTAGCGGGGTCAGGCCCCCTTCTCAGACTGTTTTTT
CASSLAGSGPLLRLFF
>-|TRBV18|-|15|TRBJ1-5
TGTGCCAGCTCACCCGCTGAGGGCAGCAATCAGCCCCAGCATTTT
CASSPAEGSNQPQHF
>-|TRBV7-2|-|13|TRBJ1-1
TGTGCCAGCAGCGCCGGAGGGAACACTGAAGCTTTCTTT
CASSAGGNTEAFF
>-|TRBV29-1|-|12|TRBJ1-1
TGCAGCGTTGACCGGGGGAACACTGAAGCTTTCTTT
CSVDRGNTEAFF
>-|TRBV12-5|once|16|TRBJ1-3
TGTGCTAGTGGTTCGCGGGGTCTTAGCTCTGGAAACACCATATATTTT
CASGSRGLSSGNTIYF
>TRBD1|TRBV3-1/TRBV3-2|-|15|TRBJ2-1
TGTGCCAGCAGCTCGGGACAGGGGGCTTACAATGAGCAGTTCTTC
CASSSGQGAYNEQFF
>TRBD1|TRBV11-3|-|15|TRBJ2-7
TGTGCCAGCAGCTTAGGGAGCAGGGGGCGAACGCAGCAGTACTTC
CASSLGSRGRTQQYF
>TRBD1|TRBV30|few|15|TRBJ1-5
TGTGCCTGGAGCCCGGACAGGCTATCCAATCAGCCCCAGCATTTT
CAWSPDRLSNQPQHF
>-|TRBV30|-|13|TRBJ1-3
TGTGCCTGGAGGCGGGTCTCTGGAAACACCATATATTTT
CAWRRVSGNTIYF
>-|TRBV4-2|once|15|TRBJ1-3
TGTGCCAGCAGCCAAGATCGGGGCTCTGGAAACACCATATATTTT
CASSQDRGSGNTIYF
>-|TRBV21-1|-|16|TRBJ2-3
TGTGCCAGCAGGGCCCCACACAGGGGTAGCACAGATACGCAGTATTTT
CASRAPHRGSTDTQYF
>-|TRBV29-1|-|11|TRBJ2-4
TGCAGCGGGAGCGGCCAAAACATTCAGTACTTC
CSGSGQNIQYF
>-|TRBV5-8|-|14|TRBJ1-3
TGTGCCAGCAGCTTATCCAGCTCTGGAAACACCATATATTTT
CASSLSSSGNTIYF
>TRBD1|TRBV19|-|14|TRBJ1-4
TGTGCCAGTAGAAGGGACAGGGCGAATGAAAAACTGTTTTTT
CASRRDRANEKLFF
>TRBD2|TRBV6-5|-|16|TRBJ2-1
TGTGCCAGCAGTTACTCTGCTAGCGGGAGAGCCTATGAGCAGTTCTTC
CASSYSASGRAYEQFF
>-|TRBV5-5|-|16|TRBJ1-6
TGTGCCAGCAGCTTGGTAACAGCTAAAATCAATTCACCCCTCCACTTT
CASSLVTAKINSPLHF
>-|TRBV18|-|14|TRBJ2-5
TGTGCCAGCTCAAGCGGACAGAGCCAAGAGACCCAGTACTTC
CASSSGQSQETQYF
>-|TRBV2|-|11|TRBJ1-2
TGTGCCAGCAGTGAAGACATTTCTTACACCTTC
CASSEDISYTF
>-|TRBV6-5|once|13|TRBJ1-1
TGTGCCAGCAGCACGGGACAGAACACTGAAGCTTTCTTT
CASSTGQNTEAFF